This TCR beta chain was recovered during a study of cytomegalovirus exposure and HLA in healthy donors. This CDR3 contains 15 residues. Germline V gene sequence: CDR1 MGHRA, CDR2 YSYEKL. Trimming pared 1 base from V and 4 bases from J, leaving 8 bases between. It was with 60 Vbeta and 13 Jbeta primers that the PCR ran. The method was immunoSEQ multiplex PCR; TCRdb's version includes in-frame clones alone and lacks a portion of them. The sample lists under 150,000 clones, about 86% occurring once. The chain is built from TRBV4-1 and TRBJ1-6; D not resolved. Sequenced sample: PBMCs. This TCR was sampled from a man aged 18-30 years in good health and CMV-seronegative. The CDR3 DNA reads as TGCGCCAGCAGCCAAGGACGAGGGTATAATTCACCCCTCCACTTT. Amino acids: CASSQGRGYNSPLHF.